Below, 15 T cell receptor beta chains from the same sample are listed, as sequenced in a study of CD4 T cells in relation to SARS-CoV-2 and coronaviruses. Only in-frame clones appear in the TCRdb table, and some are missing; sequencing was by immunoSEQ multiplex PCR. Altogether 43,000 or so clones are present, roughly four fifths being singletons, with the ten largest covering more than 1.4%. Their target antigens are unknown. The source material was naive CD4+ T cells from PBMCs, cultured in vitro. This sample's subset: naive CD4+ T cells isolated by negative enrichment. All receptors derive from an adult with COVID-19.

This chain connects TRBV6-5 to TRBJ2-7; D remains unclear. Germline V gives CDR1 MNHEY, CDR2 SVGAGI. The CDR3 is 14 amino acids. Trimming shortened V by 6 bases and J by 3 bases, and 15 bases separated the two germline ends. As DNA, the CDR3 is TGTGCCAGCAGAAAGAGTGGGATCGGCTACGAGCAGTACTTC. Its translation is CASRKSGIGYEQYF.

The chain uses TRBV7-9 and TRBJ2-1, with D hard to call. The V end lost 1 base, the J end lost 5 bases, and 9 bases lay between the germline ends. CDR1 and CDR2 (germline): SEHNR, FQNEAQ (reference sequence). CDR3 length: 14 amino acids. The CDR3 loop reads CASSLGNENNEQFF. In DNA, the CDR3 is TGTGCCAGCAGCTTAGGCAATGAGAACAATGAGCAGTTCTTC.

The chain has TRBV4-3 and TRBJ2-3; 8 nucleotides agree with TRBD2. CDR1 and CDR2 (germline): LGHNA, YSLEER. The J segment lost 4 bases and the V segment lost 1 base, leaving 4 bases of the junction unmatched. The CDR3 spans 15 residues. As DNA, the CDR3 is TGCGCCAGCAGCCAAGGCGGGGGGAGGTCAGATACGCAGTATTTT. Its protein is CASSQGGGRSDTQYF.

The rearrangement uses TRBV12-3 or TRBV12-4 and TRBJ2-2; D remains unclear. The CDR3 runs 13 residues. V lost 4 bases to trimming and J lost 5 bases, with 8 bases between them. CDR3 loop: CASSSFGTGELFF. CDR3 nucleotide sequence: TGTGCCAGCAGTTCATTTGGGACCGGGGAGCTGTTTTTT.

CDR3: CASSKGLAIYEQYF. The CDR3 region has the DNA TGTGCCAGTAGTAAGGGACTAGCGATCTACGAGCAGTACTTC. The V call is TRBV19, the J call TRBJ2-7, with 10 bases matching TRBD2. Germline-derived CDR1 and CDR2 are LNHDA and SQIVND (reference sequence). Unmatched junction bases numbered 3, after V lost 4 bases and J lost 3 bases. The CDR3 has 14 amino acids.

This clone has only a few counts. V is TRBV24-1 and J is TRBJ2-3, with 12 bases that match TRBD1. CDR1 and CDR2 from the germline V gene are KGHDR and SFDVKD. Germline trimming cut 3 bases from V and 4 bases from J; bases unmatched to any gene: 4. The CDR3 is 16 residues long. CDR3 sequence (DNA): TGTGCCACCAGTGATCCGGGACAGGGGGCCTCAGATACGCAGTATTTT. This codes for CATSDPGQGASDTQYF.

This clone showed up just once. This chain links TRBV7-9 with TRBJ1-1; no reliable D call. Germline V CDR1 and CDR2: SEHNR, FQNEAQ (reference sequence). V was pared by 5 bases and J by 1 base, with 14 bases between. The length of the CDR3 is 15 residues. The CDR3, as DNA: TGTGCCAGCAGCAAACAGCCCGTCCAGAACACTGAAGCTTTCTTT. Translated, it gives CASSKQPVQNTEAFF.

This sequence joins TRBV6-1 and TRBJ2-5; 9 bases line up with TRBD2. The CDR3 contains 16 residues. V dropped 1 base and J dropped 1; count of bases not matched to a gene: 4. Germline CDR1 reads MNHNS; CDR2 reads SASEGT. CDR3 in amino acids: CASSEELAGFQETQYF. The CDR3 DNA follows: TGTGCCAGCAGTGAAGAGCTAGCGGGGTTCCAAGAGACCCAGTACTTC.

The chain joins TRBV6-4 to TRBJ2-2, with D possibly matching TRBD2 (6 bases). V was cut by 0 bases and J by 7 bases, with 6 bases left in between. The CDR3 covers 13 residues. CDR1 MRHNA and CDR2 SNTAGT come from the germline V gene. CDR3 DNA: TGTGCCAGCAGTGACTCGACTAGCGGGGAGCTGTTTTTT. Its protein product is CASSDSTSGELFF.

The rearrangement uses TRBV9 and TRBJ2-1; D not resolved. V lost 3 bases and J lost 5, with 9 bases in between. Germline lookup yields CDR1 SGDLS and CDR2 YYNGEE. The CDR3 is made up of 13 amino acids. The CDR3 DNA reads as TGTGCCAGCAGCGCGAGAGTCGACAATGAGCAGTTCTTC. This gives the protein CASSARVDNEQFF.

This chain joins TRBV6-5 and TRBJ1-4; unclear D gene. Trimming cost V 6 bases and J 8 bases, with 13 bases left between them. CDR3 length: 13 amino acids. Germline V gene lookup returns CDR1 MNHEY and CDR2 SVGAGI. The CDR3, as DNA: TGTGCCAGCAGAGGGCGACCGGAGGAAAAACTGTTTTTT. Protein product: CASRGRPEEKLFF.

V gene TRBV19 combines with J gene TRBJ2-7; unclear D gene. CDR1 is LNHDA, CDR2 SQIVND, per germline (reference sequence). The V gene lost 5 bases and the J gene lost 7 bases, with 15 bases spanning the gap. The CDR3 totals 13 residues. The DNA of the CDR3 is TGTGCCAGTAGTCCAATGGGCCTAGGGGAGCAGTACTTC. It codes for CASSPMGLGEQYF.

The chain links TRBV4-2 to TRBJ1-5, with 8 positions matching TRBD1. The trim removed 1 base at V and 4 bases at J, leaving 9 bases unmatched. The CDR3 is 17 residues long. Germline V gene data show CDR1 as LGHNA and CDR2 as YNFKEQ. CDR3 sequence reads: CASSQVHGTGLNQPQHF. CDR3 in DNA: TGTGCCAGCAGCCAAGTTCACGGGACAGGCTTGAATCAGCCCCAGCATTTT.

The chain has TRBV18 and TRBJ1-5; D gene unclear. The CDR3 runs 15 residues. The germline V gene encodes CDR1 KGHSH and CDR2 LQKENI. V lost 1 base and J 0 bases, leaving 7 bases between the germline ends. CDR3 bases: TGTGCCAGCTCACCACTTTTCAATAGCAATCAGCCCCAGCATTTT. The encoded protein is CASSPLFNSNQPQHF.

The V gene is TRBV7-6, the J gene TRBJ2-3, with TRBD2 identical over 10 bases. V gave up 4 bases and J gave up 3 bases; unmatched junction bases: 7. The V gene's germline CDR1 is SGHVS and CDR2 FNYEAQ. CDR3 length equals 16 residues. CDR3 amino acids: CASSYEETSGTDTQYF. For the CDR3, the DNA is TGTGCCAGCAGCTACGAGGAGACTAGCGGGACAGATACGCAGTATTTT.